Presented here are 21 T cell receptor beta chains from one specimen sequenced in a study of early T cells in non-severe SARS-CoV-2 infection. From the 5' RACE reads, TCRdb called clonotypes with MiXCR, one entry per CDR3 protein. Of about 83,000 distinct CDR3 sequences listed, roughly 13% were seen once; the top ten hold roughly 1.4%. The material sequenced was whole blood. The receptors originated from an adult who was a healthcare worker with PCR-confirmed SARS-CoV-2 infection or an uninfected control (not recorded which).

This clonotype showed up many times. The chain has TRBV2 and TRBJ2-1, with 7 bases lining up with TRBD1. The V and J ends lost 7 bases and 7 bases, in that order; junction bases with no gene match: 13. The CDR3 sequence is 15 residues long. Germline V gene lookup returns CDR1 SNHLY and CDR2 FYNNEI. CDR3 in amino acids: CASTRQGSSTNEQFF. The CDR3 DNA reads as TGTGCCAGCACTCGACAGGGAAGCTCTACAAATGAGCAGTTCTTC.

The chain employs TRBV6-6 and TRBJ1-1, with unresolved D. Trimming left V 11 bases short and J 4 bases short, with 17 bases between. The CDR3 is 13 residues long. Per the germline V gene, CDR1 is MNHNY and CDR2 is SVGAGI (reference sequence). CDR3 sequence reads: CAGSSPGGTEAFF. The CDR3 DNA reads as TGTGCCGGATCATCACCGGGCGGCACTGAAGCTTTCTTT.

The gene calls are TRBV6-4 and TRBJ2-6, with no clear D. Trimming stripped 3 bases from V and 0 bases from J, with 6 bases between. The V gene's germline CDR1 is MRHNA and CDR2 SNTAGT. CDR3 length: 15 amino acids. The CDR3 loop reads CASSDSHSGANVLTF. The CDR3 DNA sequence: TGTGCCAGCAGTGATAGTCACTCTGGGGCCAACGTCCTGACTTTC.

This clonotype was detected ten times or more. The CDR3 DNA is TGTGCCACCAGTGAATCCCCCAGGGGGCGAAGCACTGAAGCTTTCTTT. It encodes CATSESPRGRSTEAFF. The chain couples TRBV24-1 to TRBJ1-1; 8 nucleotides line up with TRBD1. The length of the CDR3 is 16 residues. V lost 4 bases, J lost 4 bases, and 10 bases stayed unmatched. Germline values: CDR1 KGHDR, CDR2 SFDVKD.

The sample holds many counts of this clonotype. This chain uses TRBV9 with TRBJ1-6; D not resolved. CDR1 and CDR2 from the germline V gene are SGDLS and YYNGEE. V lost 0 bases and J lost 7, with 11 bases in between. This CDR3 contains 15 residues. This CDR3 is CASSVAGALNSPLHF. The CDR3 DNA reads TGTGCCAGCAGCGTAGCGGGAGCCCTCAATTCACCCCTCCACTTT.

Only a few counts were recorded for this clonotype. The V call is TRBV7-6, the J call TRBJ2-1, with D possibly matching TRBD2 (5 bases). V lost 5 bases to trimming and J lost 8 bases, with 16 bases between them. The CDR3 runs to 14 residues. Germline CDR1 is SGHVS and CDR2 is FNYEAQ. The DNA for the CDR3 is TGTGCCAGCAGCACCCCTCCCGGGGTGGATGAGCAGTTCTTC. It encodes CASSTPPGVDEQFF.

This clonotype was seen only a few times. The V call is TRBV7-9, the J call TRBJ2-1; D tentatively reads TRBD1 or TRBD2 (5 bases each). This CDR3 has 14 amino acids. The V end was cut by 1 base, the J end by 10 bases, with 14 bases between. Germline CDR1 reads SEHNR; CDR2 reads FQNEAQ (reference sequence). The CDR3: CASSLDRDPPEQFF. In DNA, the CDR3 is TGTGCCAGCAGCTTAGACCGGGACCCCCCAGAGCAGTTCTTC.

This clonotype was found many times. The chain recombines TRBV2 with TRBJ2-3; 7 bases fit TRBD2. The V gene end was trimmed by 0 bases and the J gene end by 3 bases; junction bases not matched to a gene: 3. Germline lookup yields CDR1 SNHLY and CDR2 FYNNEI. The CDR3 runs to 15 residues. The CDR3 DNA is TGTGCCAGCAGTGAAGCGCACGGGGGGACAGATACGCAGTATTTT. Protein product: CASSEAHGGTDTQYF.

At least ten counts were recorded for this clonotype. The chain is built from TRBV14 and TRBJ2-1; TRBD2 agrees at 11 bases. The CDR3 contains 16 residues. Germline V gene lookup returns CDR1 SGHDN and CDR2 FVKESK. Unmatched junction bases numbered 8, after V lost 3 bases and J lost 7 bases. The CDR3 bases are TGTGCCAGCAGCCAGAACGCGTGGACTAGCGGGAATGAGCAGTTCTTC. Amino acids: CASSQNAWTSGNEQFF.

By its share, this clonotype is medium-sized. This chain connects TRBV5-1 to TRBJ1-1; D gene uncertain. Germline lookup yields CDR1 SGHRS and CDR2 YFSETQ. Trimming took 6 bases from V and 8 from J, leaving 17 bases between them. This CDR3 has 13 amino acids. The CDR3 nucleotides read TGCGCCAGCACTCCGCTTGGACGGTTGGAAGCTTTCTTT. As protein: CASTPLGRLEAFF.

This clonotype was found a few times. The chain uses TRBV15 and TRBJ2-7; possibly TRBD1 for D (5 bases). The length of the CDR3 is 15 residues. Trimming removed 0 bases from V and 2 bases from J, with 11 bases in between. Germline assignment: CDR1 LNHNV and CDR2 YYDKDF (reference sequence). CDR3 loop: CATSRDLRQTYEQYF. CDR3 DNA: TGTGCCACCAGCAGAGATCTCAGACAGACCTACGAGCAGTACTTC.

The V call is TRBV12-5, the J call TRBJ2-1, with 7 bases lining up with TRBD1. The CDR3 spans 18 residues. V was pared by 6 bases and J by 2 bases, with 16 bases of the junction left unmatched. Germline V gives CDR1 LGHNT, CDR2 FRNRAP. For the CDR3, the DNA is TGTGCTAGTGGCTCGATCACTACCGGGACAGAGGCCTACAATGAGCAGTTCTTC. This encodes CASGSITTGTEAYNEQFF.

This clonotype has more than one count but fewer than ten. The chain is built from TRBV7-2 and TRBJ2-3; unclear D gene. The CDR3 extends over 12 amino acids. V was clipped by 7 bases and J by 6 bases, with 11 bases between them. Germline CDR1 reads SGHTA; CDR2 reads FQGNSA. The CDR3 DNA is TGTGCCAGCACCCCTGAGTCTGATACGCAGTATTTT. Its protein is CASTPESDTQYF.

This clonotype has at least ten counts. V is TRBV30 and J is TRBJ2-5; 7 positions agree with TRBD1. Per the germline V gene, CDR1 is GTSNPN and CDR2 is SVGIG (reference sequence). The trim removed 1 base at V and 2 bases at J, leaving 4 bases unmatched. The CDR3 loop spans 14 amino acids. The CDR3 DNA follows: TGTGCCTGGAGTGCAGGACAGGTTCAAGAGACCCAGTACTTC. This encodes CAWSAGQVQETQYF.

This clonotype showed up many times. CDR3 amino acids: CASAPRDRVFLANQPQHF. CDR3 DNA: TGTGCCAGTGCCCCACGGGACAGGGTTTTCTTGGCCAATCAGCCCCAGCATTTT. The V and J genes are TRBV19 and TRBJ1-5, with 9 nucleotides matching TRBD1. The CDR3 covers 18 residues. CDR1 LNHDA and CDR2 SQIVND come from the germline V gene (reference sequence). V shed 8 bases, J shed 3 bases, and the junction held 17 bases outside the gene matches.

Ten or more counts support this clonotype. The rearrangement uses TRBV3-1 and TRBJ1-1; weak D call: TRBD1 (5 bases). V lost 5 bases and J 3 bases, leaving 10 bases between the germline ends. Germline CDR1 reads LGHDT; CDR2 reads YNNKEL (reference sequence). CDR3 length equals 13 residues. In DNA form, the CDR3 reads TGTGCCAGCAGCACCCGACAGTACACTGAAGCTTTCTTT. Amino acids: CASSTRQYTEAFF.

V and J are TRBV28 and TRBJ2-2; tentatively, D is TRBD1 (6 bases). The germline CDR1 and CDR2 sequences are MDHEN and SYDVKM. Trimming cost V 8 bases and J 5 bases, with 12 bases left between them. The CDR3 spans 13 residues. The CDR3 DNA reads as TGTGCCAGCGGACAGCTTAGTACCGGGGAGCTGTTTTTT. It is translated as CASGQLSTGELFF.

This clonotype has a handful of counts. J is TRBJ2-1 and V is TRBV6-6, with D unresolved. The germline V gene has CDR1 MNHNY and CDR2 SVGAGI (reference sequence). CDR3 length equals 15 residues. Trimming pared 0 bases from V and 9 bases from J, leaving 15 bases between. CDR3 sequence reads: CASSYSLVASGEQFF. CDR3 bases: TGTGCCAGCAGTTACTCGTTAGTAGCTTCCGGTGAGCAGTTCTTC.

This clonotype was seen many times. This sequence joins TRBV2 and TRBJ2-3; 8 bases fit TRBD1. The V segment lost 5 bases and the J segment 6 bases; nucleotides outside the gene matches: 4. CDR3 length equals 13 residues. Germline V CDR1 and CDR2: SNHLY, FYNNEI. The CDR3 DNA follows: TGTGCCAGCAGTCGTGACAGGGGCGATACGCAGTATTTT. This sequence encodes CASSRDRGDTQYF.

This clonotype was recorded at least ten times. J is TRBJ2-3 and V is TRBV5-6; 8 nucleotides line up with TRBD1. The CDR3 length is 16 residues. Per the germline V gene, CDR1 is SGHDT and CDR2 is YYEEEE. With 0 bases clipped from V and 5 bases from J, the junction kept 8 bases outside the gene matches. The CDR3 nucleotides read TGTGCCAGCAGCTTGGCAGGGGGCGCGGCGGGAGATACGCAGTATTTT. Its protein product is CASSLAGGAAGDTQYF.

This clonotype has ten or more counts. The chain carries TRBV6-1 and TRBJ2-7, with 9 positions matching TRBD1. Germline CDR1 is MNHNS and CDR2 is SASEGT. CDR3 size: 16 residues. The V and J ends lost 1 base and 5 bases, in that order; junction bases with no gene match: 9. The DNA of the CDR3 is TGTGCCAGCAGTGAAGGAATCGGACAGGGGTCCGACGAGCAGTACTTC. It specifies CASSEGIGQGSDEQYF.